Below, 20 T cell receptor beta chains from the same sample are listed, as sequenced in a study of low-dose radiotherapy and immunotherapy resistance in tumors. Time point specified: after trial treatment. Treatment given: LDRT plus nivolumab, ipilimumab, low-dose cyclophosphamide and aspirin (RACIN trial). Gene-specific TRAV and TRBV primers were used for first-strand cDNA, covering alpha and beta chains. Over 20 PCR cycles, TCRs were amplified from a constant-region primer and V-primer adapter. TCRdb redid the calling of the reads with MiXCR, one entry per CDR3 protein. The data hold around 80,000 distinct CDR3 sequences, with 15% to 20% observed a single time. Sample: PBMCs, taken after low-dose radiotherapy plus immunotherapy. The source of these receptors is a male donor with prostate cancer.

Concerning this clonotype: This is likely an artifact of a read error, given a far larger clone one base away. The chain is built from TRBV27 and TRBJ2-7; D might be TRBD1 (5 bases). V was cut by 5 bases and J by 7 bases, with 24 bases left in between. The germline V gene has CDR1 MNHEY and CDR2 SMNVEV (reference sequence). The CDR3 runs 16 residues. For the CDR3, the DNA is TGTGCCAGCAGTCCACCAGGGTCCTGGATTTACAATGAGCAGTACTTC. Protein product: CASSPPGSWIYNEQYF.

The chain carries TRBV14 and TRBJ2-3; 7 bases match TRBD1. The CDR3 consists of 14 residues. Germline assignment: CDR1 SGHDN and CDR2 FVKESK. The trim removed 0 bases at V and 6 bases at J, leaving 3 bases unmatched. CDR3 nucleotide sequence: TGTGCCAGCAGCCAAGAAGGGGGCGGCGATACGCAGTATTTT. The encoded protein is CASSQEGGGDTQYF.

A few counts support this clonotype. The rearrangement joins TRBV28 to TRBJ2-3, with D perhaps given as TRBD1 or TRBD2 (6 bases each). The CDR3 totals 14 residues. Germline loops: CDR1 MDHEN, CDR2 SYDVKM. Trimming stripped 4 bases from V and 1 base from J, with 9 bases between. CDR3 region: CASSSGAGTDTQYF. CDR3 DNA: TGTGCCAGCAGTTCGGGGGCAGGCACAGATACGCAGTATTTT.

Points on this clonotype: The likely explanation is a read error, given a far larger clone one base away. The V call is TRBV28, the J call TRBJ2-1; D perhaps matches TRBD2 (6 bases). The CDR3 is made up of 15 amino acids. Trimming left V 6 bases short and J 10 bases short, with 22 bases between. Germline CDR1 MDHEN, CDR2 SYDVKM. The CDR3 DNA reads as TGTGCCAGCAGCCCGGGAGTGGGGTTCTCCTACGAGCAGTTCTTC. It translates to CASSPGVGFSYEQFF.

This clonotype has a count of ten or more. The CDR3 nucleotides read TGTGCCAGCAGGAGACAGGACGGAGACGCCGGGGAGCTGTTTTTT. It specifies CASRRQDGDAGELFF. V gene TRBV2 combines with J gene TRBJ2-2; tentatively, D is TRBD1 (6 bases). V shed 6 bases and J shed 6 bases, with 17 bases lying between them. Germline V gives CDR1 SNHLY, CDR2 FYNNEI. This CDR3 contains 15 residues.

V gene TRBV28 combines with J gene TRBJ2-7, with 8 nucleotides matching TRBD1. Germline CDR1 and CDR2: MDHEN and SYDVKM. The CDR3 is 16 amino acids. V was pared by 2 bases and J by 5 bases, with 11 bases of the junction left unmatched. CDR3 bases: TGTGCCAGCAGTTTACCCCAAGGACAGGGCGGTCACGAGCAGTACTTC. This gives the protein CASSLPQGQGGHEQYF.

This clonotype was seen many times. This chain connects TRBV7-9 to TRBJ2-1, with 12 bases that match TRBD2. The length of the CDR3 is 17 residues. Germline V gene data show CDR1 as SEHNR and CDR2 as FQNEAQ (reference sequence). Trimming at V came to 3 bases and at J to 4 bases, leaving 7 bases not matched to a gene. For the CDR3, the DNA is TGTGCCAGCAGCTTCTTCCGGACTAGCGGGGTATACAATGAGCAGTTCTTC. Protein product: CASSFFRTSGVYNEQFF.

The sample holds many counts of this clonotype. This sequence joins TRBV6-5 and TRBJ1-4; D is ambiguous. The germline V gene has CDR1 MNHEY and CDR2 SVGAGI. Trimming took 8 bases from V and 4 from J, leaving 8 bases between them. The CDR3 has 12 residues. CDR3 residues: CASGRGNEKLFF. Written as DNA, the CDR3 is TGTGCCAGCGGACGGGGTAATGAAAAACTGTTTTTT.

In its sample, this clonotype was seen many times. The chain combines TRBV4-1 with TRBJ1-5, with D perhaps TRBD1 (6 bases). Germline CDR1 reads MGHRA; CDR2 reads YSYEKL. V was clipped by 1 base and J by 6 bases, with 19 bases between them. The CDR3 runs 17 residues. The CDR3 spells CASSQALQGFVGQPQHF. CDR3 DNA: TGCGCCAGCAGCCAAGCCCTTCAGGGGTTCGTCGGTCAGCCCCAGCATTTT.

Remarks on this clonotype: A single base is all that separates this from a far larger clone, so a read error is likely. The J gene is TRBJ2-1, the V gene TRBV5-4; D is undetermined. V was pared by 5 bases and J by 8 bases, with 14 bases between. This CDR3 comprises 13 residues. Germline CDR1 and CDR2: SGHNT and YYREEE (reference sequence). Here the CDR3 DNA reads TGTGCCAGCAGTAGGACGAGCCTCGATGAGCAGTTCTTC. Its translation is CASSRTSLDEQFF. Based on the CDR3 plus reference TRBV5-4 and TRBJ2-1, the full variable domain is ETGVTQSPTHLIKTRGQQVTLRCSSQSGHNTVSWYQQALGQGPQFIFQYYREEENGRGNFPPRFSGLQFPNYSSELNVNALELDDSALYLCASSRTSLDEQFFGPGTRLTVL.

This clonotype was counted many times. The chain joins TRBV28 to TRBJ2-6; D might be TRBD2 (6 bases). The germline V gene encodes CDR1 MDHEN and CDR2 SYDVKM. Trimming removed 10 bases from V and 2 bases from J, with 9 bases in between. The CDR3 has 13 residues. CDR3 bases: TGTGCCACCTCGGGGGCTGGGGCCAACGTCCTGACTTTC. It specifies CATSGAGANVLTF.

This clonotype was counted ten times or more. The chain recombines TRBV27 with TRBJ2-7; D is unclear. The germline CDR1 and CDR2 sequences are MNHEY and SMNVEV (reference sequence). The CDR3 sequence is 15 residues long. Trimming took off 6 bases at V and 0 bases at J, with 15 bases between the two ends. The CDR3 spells CASSPQTASSYEQYF. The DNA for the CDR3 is TGTGCCAGCAGCCCACAGACTGCGAGCTCCTACGAGCAGTACTTC.

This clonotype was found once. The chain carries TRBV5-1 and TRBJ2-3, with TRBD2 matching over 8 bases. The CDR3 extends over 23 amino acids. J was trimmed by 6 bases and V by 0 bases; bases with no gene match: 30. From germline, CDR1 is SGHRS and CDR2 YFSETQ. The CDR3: CASSLALSREAFAGGPLWDTQYF. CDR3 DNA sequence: TGCGCCAGCAGCTTGGCCTTGTCGCGAGAGGCTTTTGCGGGGGGACCCCTATGGGATACGCAGTATTTT.

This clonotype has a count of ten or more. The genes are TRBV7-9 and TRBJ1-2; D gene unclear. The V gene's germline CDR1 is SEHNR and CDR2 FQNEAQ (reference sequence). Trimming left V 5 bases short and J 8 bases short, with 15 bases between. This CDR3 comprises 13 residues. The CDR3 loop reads CASSDGMTIGYTF. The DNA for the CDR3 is TGTGCCAGCAGCGACGGGATGACTATCGGCTACACCTTC.

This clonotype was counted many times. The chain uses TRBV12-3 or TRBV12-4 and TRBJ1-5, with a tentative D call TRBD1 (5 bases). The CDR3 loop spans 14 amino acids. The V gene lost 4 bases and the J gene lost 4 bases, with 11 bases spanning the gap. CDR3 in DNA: TGTGCCAGCAGTTCATTTTCAGGGAATCAGCCCCAGCATTTT. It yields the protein CASSSFSGNQPQHF.

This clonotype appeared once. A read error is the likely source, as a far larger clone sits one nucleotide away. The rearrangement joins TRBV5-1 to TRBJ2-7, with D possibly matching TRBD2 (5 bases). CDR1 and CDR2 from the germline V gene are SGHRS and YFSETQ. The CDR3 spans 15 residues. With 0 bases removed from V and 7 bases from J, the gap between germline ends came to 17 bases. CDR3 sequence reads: CASSLAGLGNNEQYF. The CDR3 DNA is TGCGCCAGCAGCTTGGCGGGATTAGGGAATAATGAGCAGTACTTC.

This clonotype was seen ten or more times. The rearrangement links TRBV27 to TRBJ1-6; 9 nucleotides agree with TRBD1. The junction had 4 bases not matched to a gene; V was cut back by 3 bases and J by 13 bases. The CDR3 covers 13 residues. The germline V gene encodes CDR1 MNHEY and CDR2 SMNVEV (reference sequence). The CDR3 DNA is TGTGCCAGCAGTTTTGGGACAGGGCTTCCCCTCCACTTT. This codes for CASSFGTGLPLHF.

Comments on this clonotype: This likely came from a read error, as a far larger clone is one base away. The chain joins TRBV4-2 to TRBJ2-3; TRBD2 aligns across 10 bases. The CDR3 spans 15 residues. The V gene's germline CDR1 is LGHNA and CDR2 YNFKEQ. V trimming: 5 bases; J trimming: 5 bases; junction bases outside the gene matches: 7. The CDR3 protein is CASSWGAGGVDTQYF. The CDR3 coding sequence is TGTGCCAGCAGCTGGGGAGCGGGAGGGGTAGATACGCAGTATTTT.

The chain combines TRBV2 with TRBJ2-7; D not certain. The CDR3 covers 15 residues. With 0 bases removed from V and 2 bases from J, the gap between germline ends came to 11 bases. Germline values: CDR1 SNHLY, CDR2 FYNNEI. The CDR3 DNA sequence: TGTGCCAGCAGTGAAGCGTTGGGGATAGCCTACGAGCAGTACTTC. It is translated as CASSEALGIAYEQYF.

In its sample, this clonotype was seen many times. In DNA form, the CDR3 reads TGCAGTGCTGCTAGCGGGAGCTCGGAGACCCAGTACTTC. It encodes CSAASGSSETQYF. V and J are TRBV20-1 and TRBJ2-5; 10 bases are a match to TRBD2. Germline trimming cut 5 bases from V and 5 bases from J; bases unmatched to any gene: 5. The germline V gene encodes CDR1 DFQATT and CDR2 SNEGSKA (reference sequence). CDR3 length equals 13 residues.